This entry concerns a single TCR beta chain. These data come from a study of control samples from healthy donors and cancer patients. Data came from immunoSEQ multiplex PCR; TCRdb stores just in-frame clones and leaves some out. The sample consists of about 98,000 clones, around 80% of them appearing once. V shed 8 bases and J shed 4 bases, with 15 bases lying between them. CDR3 length: 15 residues. Per germline, CDR1 MNHEY and CDR2 SMNVEV (reference sequence). What was sequenced was blood. The rearrangement joins TRBV27 to TRBJ2-6; the D gene could be TRBD1 or TRBD2 (6 bases each). This TCR was sampled from a man aged 60-69 years in good health. CDR3 bases: TGTGCCAGCCACCCGGGGGCCCCGGGGGCCAACGTCCTGACTTTC. It encodes CASHPGAPGANVLTF. Complete variable domain (other parts from reference TRBV27 and TRBJ2-6): EAQVTQNPRYLITVTGKKLTVTCSQNMNHEYMSWYRQDPGLGLRQIYYSMNVEVTDKGDVPEGYKVSRKEKRNFPLILESPSPNQTSLYFCASHPGAPGANVLTFGAGSRLTVL.